This TCR beta chain is drawn from a study of cytomegalovirus exposure and HLA in healthy donors. Study-level findings and limits: HLA restriction was apparent for most CMV-associated TCR beta chains in a later analysis. A later analysis linked a missense DCLRE1C variant to TCR beta V- and J-gene trimming. Most TCR sequences proved rare, with some public TCRs found in many donors. Several of the most significant clusters appeared, in a later analysis, to be linked to common viral pathogens.

The PCR employed 60 Vbeta primers together with 13 Jbeta primers. The method was immunoSEQ multiplex PCR; TCRdb's version includes in-frame clones alone and lacks a portion of them. The table records about 130,000 clones, around 77% of them present only once. Comment on this clone: Its antigen remains unknown.

This CDR3 spans 15 amino acids. CDR1 and CDR2 from the germline V gene are GTSNPN and SVGIG (reference sequence). With 7 bases clipped from V and 4 bases from J, the junction kept 12 bases outside the gene matches. Sequencing was performed on PBMCs. J is TRBJ1-4 and V is TRBV30, with TRBD1 identical over 7 bases. This sequence originates from a woman in her sixties or seventies in good health and CMV-seronegative. CDR3 region: CALQGSARLNEKLFF. Written as DNA, the CDR3 is TGTGCCTTACAGGGGTCCGCGCGACTTAATGAAAAACTGTTTTTT.